This record concerns one TCR beta chain sequence. This sample is part of a study of blood T cell repertoires in COVID-19. Study context: Acute-phase and convalescent COVID-19 samples originated in the United States, Italy and Spain. PBMCs, B-cell-depleted T cells, or T cells provided the cDNA or gDNA that made up the material.

The protocol was immunoSEQ multiplex PCR, while the TCRdb copy is restricted to in-frame clones and leaves out a portion. The sample lists approximately 88,000 clones; over 65% were seen once. The source of this sequence is a woman aged 70-85 years with acute or convalescent COVID-19. Sequencing was carried out using peripheral blood.

The CDR3 region is CASSATDWQPQHF. CDR3 bases: TGTGCCAGCAGCGCAACGGACTGGCAGCCCCAGCATTTT. The chain links TRBV9 to TRBJ1-5, with no clear D. The CDR3 is 13 amino acids. The V gene's germline CDR1 is SGDLS and CDR2 YYNGEE. Trimming removed 3 bases from V and 7 bases from J, with 11 bases in between.